This entry describes one TCR beta chain. Deletions cut 4 bases from V and 0 bases from J, with 10 bases between. The CDR3 extends over 14 amino acids. CDR1 LGHNA and CDR2 YNFKEQ come from the germline V gene. These data originate in a study of blood T cell repertoires in COVID-19. Sequenced by immunoSEQ multiplex PCR; TCRdb stores in-frame clones only, minus some. Found here are about 140,000 clones, 65% to 80% of them singletons; the top ten hold about 15%. The V gene is TRBV4-2, the J gene TRBJ2-7, with D perhaps matching TRBD2 (6 bases). The receptor's source is a man over 45 with acute or convalescent COVID-19. The sequenced sample consisted of peripheral blood. The CDR3 reads CASSRSGFSYEQYF. The CDR3 nucleotides read TGTGCCAGCAGCCGGAGCGGGTTCTCCTACGAGCAGTACTTC.